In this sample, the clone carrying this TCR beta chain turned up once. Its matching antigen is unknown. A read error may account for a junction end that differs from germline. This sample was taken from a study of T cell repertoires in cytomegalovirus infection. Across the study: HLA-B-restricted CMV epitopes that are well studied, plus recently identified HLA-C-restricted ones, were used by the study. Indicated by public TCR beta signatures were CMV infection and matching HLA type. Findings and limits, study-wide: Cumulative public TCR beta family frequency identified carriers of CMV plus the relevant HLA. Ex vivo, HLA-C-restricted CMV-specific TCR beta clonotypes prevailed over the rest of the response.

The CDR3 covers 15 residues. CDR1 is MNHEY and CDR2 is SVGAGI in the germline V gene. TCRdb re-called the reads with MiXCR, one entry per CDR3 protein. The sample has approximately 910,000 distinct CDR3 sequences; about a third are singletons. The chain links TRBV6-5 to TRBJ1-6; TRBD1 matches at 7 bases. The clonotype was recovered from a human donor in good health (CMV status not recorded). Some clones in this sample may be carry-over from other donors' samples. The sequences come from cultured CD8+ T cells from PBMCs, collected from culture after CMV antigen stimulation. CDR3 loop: CANSIRQGADSPLHF. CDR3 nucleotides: TGTGCCAACAGTATCCGACAGGGAGCGGATTCACCCCTCCACTTT.